The 14 T cell receptor beta chains in this list originate from one sample, sequenced in a study of control samples from healthy donors and cancer patients. TCRdb's table, derived via immunoSEQ multiplex PCR, lists solely in-frame clones and lacks some. The table lists about 170,000 clones, around 93% of them singletons. What was sequenced was blood. The receptor source for this set is a woman aged 55-69 years in good health.

The rearrangement links TRBV7-3 to TRBJ2-1; D is possibly TRBD1 or TRBD2 (6 bases each). V lost 5 bases and J lost 0, with 11 bases in between. This CDR3 is 15 amino acids long. Germline CDR1 SGHTA, CDR2 FQGTGA. CDR3 nucleotides: TGTGCCAGCAGCCCCAGGGGACTCTCCTACAATGAGCAGTTCTTC. It translates to CASSPRGLSYNEQFF.

J is TRBJ2-1 and V is TRBV6-5, with a possible D match to TRBD1 (6 bases). This CDR3 has 15 amino acids. From germline, CDR1 is MNHEY and CDR2 SVGAGI. V was shortened by 4 bases and J by 0 bases, with 10 bases between the two germline ends. CDR3 coding DNA: TGTGCCAGCAGTTCGGGGACAAGCTCCTACAATGAGCAGTTCTTC. The encoded protein is CASSSGTSSYNEQFF.

V usage is TRBV6-5 and J usage is TRBJ2-7; D uncertain. V was pared by 2 bases and J by 2 bases, with 7 bases between. The CDR3 loop spans 13 amino acids. The germline gives CDR1 MNHEY, CDR2 SVGAGI. For the CDR3, the DNA is TGTGCCAGCAGTTACAGCCGTACCTACGAGCAGTACTTC. Translating gives CASSYSRTYEQYF.

The chain is built from TRBV7-2 and TRBJ1-1; perhaps TRBD1 as D (5 bases). V lost 4 bases to trimming and J lost 6 bases, with 12 bases between them. Germline-derived CDR1 and CDR2 are SGHTA and FQGNSA. This CDR3 has 13 amino acids. CDR3 residues: CASSSRRGPEAFF. The CDR3 DNA sequence: TGTGCCAGCAGCTCACGCCGGGGCCCTGAAGCTTTCTTT.

J is TRBJ1-2 and V is TRBV27; the D gene is possibly TRBD1 (5 bases). The CDR3 totals 18 residues. Trimming removed 0 bases from V and 8 bases from J, with 25 bases in between. Germline V gene sequence: CDR1 MNHEY, CDR2 SMNVEV (reference sequence). CDR3 DNA: TGTGCCAGCAGTTTATCTTCCGGGACTCTCCTGGGTCCGTTCGGCTACACCTTC. This codes for CASSLSSGTLLGPFGYTF.

V gene TRBV5-4 combines with J gene TRBJ2-1; 9 bases match TRBD2. The V segment lost 3 bases and the J segment 7 bases; nucleotides outside the gene matches: 8. There are 15 residues in the CDR3. Looked up from germline, CDR1 is SGHNT and CDR2 is YYREEE (reference sequence). CDR3 DNA sequence: TGTGCCAGCAGCTCCCCCGGCGGGGGGGCTAATGAGCAGTTCTTC. Amino acid sequence: CASSSPGGGANEQFF. Supplemented by reference TRBV5-4 and TRBJ2-1, the full variable domain reads ETGVTQSPTHLIKTRGQQVTLRCSSQSGHNTVSWYQQALGQGPQFIFQYYREEENGRGNFPPRFSGLQFPNYSSELNVNALELDDSALYLCASSSPGGGANEQFFGPGTRLTVL.

CDR3 nucleotides: TGTGCCAGCAGCTTAAGGCAAACTGCCACCGGGGAGCTGTTTTTT. It encodes CASSLRQTATGELFF. The chain has TRBV7-2 and TRBJ2-2; D unresolved. V was pared by 2 bases and J by 4 bases, with 11 bases between. CDR3 size: 15 residues. Germline CDR1 and CDR2: SGHTA and FQGNSA.

The chain has TRBV4-1 and TRBJ2-7; D is perhaps TRBD1 (6 bases). The germline V gene encodes CDR1 MGHRA and CDR2 YSYEKL. V was pared by 4 bases and J by 5 bases, with 15 bases between. The CDR3 is 14 amino acids. The DNA for the CDR3 is TGCGCCAGCAGCCTCCGAACAGGGTTTCACGAGCAGTACTTC. This codes for CASSLRTGFHEQYF.

The chain joins TRBV2 to TRBJ2-1; tentatively, D is TRBD1 or TRBD2 (6 bases each). The V gene's germline CDR1 is SNHLY and CDR2 FYNNEI. The V end lost 6 bases, the J end lost 6 bases, and 27 bases lay between the germline ends. The CDR3 consists of 18 residues. The CDR3 protein is CASRGALGGDNRGNEQFF. The CDR3 bases are TGTGCCAGCAGGGGGGCCCTGGGCGGGGACAATCGAGGCAATGAGCAGTTCTTC.

The gene calls are TRBV18 and TRBJ2-2, with TRBD1 matching over 10 bases. The CDR3 consists of 15 residues. The V gene's germline CDR1 is KGHSH and CDR2 LQKENI. The J segment lost 4 bases and the V segment lost 5 bases, leaving 4 bases of the junction unmatched. Here the CDR3 reads CASSRGQGTTGELFF. DNA of the CDR3: TGTGCCAGCTCAAGGGGACAGGGGACCACCGGGGAGCTGTTTTTT.

The rearrangement uses TRBV7-2 and TRBJ1-4; D perhaps matches TRBD1 (6 bases). This CDR3 is built from 15 residues. Trimming removed 5 bases at V and 0 bases at J, with 10 bases between. Germline V lookup: CDR1 SGHTA, CDR2 FQGNSA. The CDR3: CASSPDRPTNEKLFF. The CDR3 nucleotides read TGTGCCAGCAGCCCGGACAGACCAACTAATGAAAAACTGTTTTTT. Based on the CDR3 plus reference TRBV7-2 and TRBJ1-4, the full variable domain is GAGVSQSPSNKVTEKGKDVELRCDPISGHTALYWYRQSLGQGLEFLIYFQGNSAPDKSGLPSDRFSAERTGGSVSTLTIQRTQQEDSAVYLCASSPDRPTNEKLFFGSGTQLSVL.

In this sample, this clone turned up once. This rearrangement joins TRBV10-3 to TRBJ1-2; D is ambiguous. Looked up from germline, CDR1 is ENHRY and CDR2 is SYGVKD. The CDR3 totals 14 residues. V lost 3 bases and J lost 2, with 10 bases in between. The CDR3 DNA is TGTGCCATCAGTGATACAGACGGCAACTATGGCTACACCTTC. It translates to CAISDTDGNYGYTF.

The chain couples TRBV6-5 to TRBJ1-5; TRBD1 matches at 11 bases. The length of the CDR3 is 14 residues. In germline, CDR1 is MNHEY, CDR2 SVGAGI. With V trimmed by 7 bases and J by 7 bases, 6 bases remained unmatched. The CDR3, as DNA: TGTGCCAGCACCTGGGGACAGGGGGGCCAGCCCCAGCATTTT. As protein: CASTWGQGGQPQHF.

The chain combines TRBV6-2 or TRBV6-3 with TRBJ1-2; possible D gene TRBD1, 6 bases. Germline loops: CDR1 MNHEY, CDR2 SVGEGT. The V gene lost 5 bases and the J gene lost 4 bases, with 11 bases spanning the gap. The CDR3 spans 13 residues. CDR3 DNA: TGTGCCAGCAGTCGGACAGCTCCCTATGGCTACACCTTC. It translates to CASSRTAPYGYTF.